One sample yielded the 3 T cell receptor beta chains listed below, sequenced in a study of blood T cell repertoires in COVID-19. This table comes from immunoSEQ multiplex PCR, and its TCRdb copy is limited to in-frame clones, with some not included. This sample carries around 40,000 clones, over 80% of them seen once, and the ten largest clones take around 11%. The sample consisted of peripheral blood. These receptors all come from a human donor in a cohort sampled during active COVID-19.

The rearrangement uses TRBV28 and TRBJ1-4; 9 positions match TRBD1. From germline, CDR1 is MDHEN and CDR2 SYDVKM. The CDR3 spans 15 residues. With V trimmed by 4 bases and J by 6 bases, 6 bases remained unmatched. CDR3 loop: CASSSGQGWYEKLFF. CDR3 coding DNA: TGTGCCAGCAGTTCTGGACAGGGGTGGTATGAAAAACTGTTTTTT. The variable domain in full, with the rest retrieved from reference TRBV28 and TRBJ1-4, is DVKVTQSSRYLVKRTGEKVFLECVQDMDHENMFWYRQDPGLGLRLIYFSYDVKMKEKGDIPEGYSVSREKKERFSLILESASTNQTSMYLCASSSGQGWYEKLFFGSGTQLSVL.

The chain uses TRBV27 and TRBJ1-1; D not certain. The CDR3 contains 14 residues. Germline loops: CDR1 MNHEY, CDR2 SMNVEV (reference sequence). The germline V and J ends were trimmed by 2 bases and 0 bases, with 7 bases remaining between them. CDR3 region: CASSLEGLNTEAFF. The CDR3 DNA reads TGTGCCAGCAGTTTAGAGGGTTTGAACACTGAAGCTTTCTTT.

This sequence joins TRBV30 and TRBJ1-4; D is uncertain. CDR1 is GTSNPN and CDR2 is SVGIG in the germline V gene (reference sequence). V was shortened by 5 bases and J by 7 bases, with 14 bases between the two germline ends. CDR3 length: 13 residues. CDR3 bases: TGTGCCTGGGACATAGGAGGGAGTGAAAAACTGTTTTTT. Translated: CAWDIGGSEKLFF.